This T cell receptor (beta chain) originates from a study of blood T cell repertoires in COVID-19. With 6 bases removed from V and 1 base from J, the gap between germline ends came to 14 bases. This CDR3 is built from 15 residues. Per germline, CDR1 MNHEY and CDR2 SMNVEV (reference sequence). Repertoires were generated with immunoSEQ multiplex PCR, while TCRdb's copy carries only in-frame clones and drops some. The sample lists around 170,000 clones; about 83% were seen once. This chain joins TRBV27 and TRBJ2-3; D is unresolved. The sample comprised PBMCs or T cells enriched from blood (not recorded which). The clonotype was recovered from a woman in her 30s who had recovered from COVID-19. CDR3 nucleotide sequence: TGTGCCAGCAGCCAACGAGGTAGAGGCACAGATACGCAGTATTTT. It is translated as CASSQRGRGTDTQYF.